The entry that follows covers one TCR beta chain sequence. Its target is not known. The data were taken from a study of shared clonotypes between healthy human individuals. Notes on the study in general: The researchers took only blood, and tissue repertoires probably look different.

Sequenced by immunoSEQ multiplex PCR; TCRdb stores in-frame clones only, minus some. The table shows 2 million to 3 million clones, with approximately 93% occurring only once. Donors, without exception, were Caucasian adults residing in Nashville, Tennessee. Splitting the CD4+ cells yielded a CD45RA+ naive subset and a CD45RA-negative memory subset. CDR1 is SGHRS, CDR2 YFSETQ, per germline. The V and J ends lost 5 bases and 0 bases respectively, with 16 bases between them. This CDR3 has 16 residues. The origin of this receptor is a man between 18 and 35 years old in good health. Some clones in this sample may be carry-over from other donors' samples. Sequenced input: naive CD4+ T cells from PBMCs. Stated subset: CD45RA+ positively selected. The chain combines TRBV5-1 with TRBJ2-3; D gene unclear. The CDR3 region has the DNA TGCGCCAGCAGGTTCCAGACTGGCTCAAGCACAGATACGCAGTATTTT. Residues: CASRFQTGSSTDTQYF.